This TCR delta chain was identified in a study of γδ T cells in repeated Plasmodium falciparum infection (dated by TCRdb to about 2021). Regarding the research as a whole: Malian children exposed to intense seasonal malaria transmission were enrolled in the natural-infection arm and compared with Australian children matched for age and gender. Four controlled human malaria infections were administered to several malaria-naive U.S. adults over 644 days by bites from P. falciparum NF54-infected Anopheles stephensi mosquitoes. The study looked at how repeated Plasmodium falciparum infection shapes the human gammadelta T cell repertoire, using both natural infection in Mali and controlled human malaria infection. Malian gammadelta TCR repertoires were analysed cross-sectionally during no-transmission periods and were analysed longitudinally across acute febrile malaria episodes. Samples from controlled-infection subjects were taken at baseline, just before selected infections, and 21 days after each infection. The full study reports these points: The controlled-infection cohort was small, limiting analysis of inter-individual variability in gammadelta T cell responses. The Malian cohort was drawn from a small rural village made up mostly of one ethnic group, which limits generalizability. Vgamma9/Vdelta2+ TCR repertoires kept a highly stable polyclonal repertoire across time and infection, and many TCRgamma sequences overlapped between individuals. Compared with the repertoires of Australian children, the Vdelta2-negative gammadelta TCR repertoires of Malian children appeared more clonally expanded, less diverse and less shared. In Vdelta2-negative gammadelta TCR repertoires, which were largely Vdelta1+, repeated controlled infections appeared to drive waves of new clonotype selection.

Library generation was performed with multiplex PCR. Instrument on record: Illumina MiSeq. Both TCR gamma (TRG) and TCR delta (TRD) chains were sequenced from each sorted gammadelta T cell sample. Concerning the study's data processing: Repertoire analyses included clonotype tree plots, accumulated frequency of the top 20 clonotypes, diversity index (DI) and D75 metrics. Clonotypes were called again by TCRdb from the public reads via CATT, and duplicate nucleotide sequences were then merged into one entry. The V and J calls were not made by the authors but by TCRdb's processing. This sample gives 55,000 to 70,000 delta-chain clones in total; 1.5% to 2% of them show up just once. The ten biggest clones cover about 15% of the sample. For bulk TCR repertoire analysis, Vgamma9/Vdelta2+ and Vdelta2-negative gammadelta T cell populations were isolated by flow sorting from peripheral blood mononuclear cells.

This clone showed up just a few times. This receptor's antigen is unknown. The TCRdb protein comes from a much larger clone and disagrees with this DNA's translation at residue 14, likely due to a read error; the protein given here is derived from the DNA. CDR1 and CDR2 (TSWWSYY, QGS) derive from the germline V gene. V drops 4 bases and J drops 4 bases, leaving 28 bases in between. Its CDR3 holds 19 amino acids, cysteine through phenylalanine. Of the read, only the CDR3 DNA is kept; its 57 bases are in frame from base 1. This sequence uses TRDV1 and TRDJ1; the D gene lacks a confident call. TCRdb carries no J gene annotation; the J gene was assigned here by matching the DNA with germline. The source of this sequence is a pool of human donors (malaria-infected and uninfected, not separated). The sequencing input was gamma-delta T cells from blood. The CDR3 here reads CALGGPQGVPRLGIDKLIF. At the DNA level, the sequence is TGTGCTCTTGGGGGACCACAAGGGGTGCCCCGTCTTGGAATCGATAAACTCATCTTT.